Listed below are T cell receptor beta chains from one sample, sequenced in a study of sequential checkpoint blockade in melanoma. Profiling relied on immunoSEQ multiplex PCR, and the TCRdb table lists in-frame clones only, not all of them. The sample gives 17,000 or so clones, approximately 66% of which show up once; 10% to 12% is in the top ten. This material consisted of CD8+ T cells sorted from blood (inferred from file names), taken from a patient given nivolumab and ipilimumab in sequence. Receptor source: a human donor with melanoma. Each CDR3 is given with its conserved first and last residue. Each record gives: CDR3 DNA, CDR3 protein, clone size, J gene, D gene, V gene. A D gene is named only where the DNA matches it firmly. Clone size, where shown, is once, few, many, or a class for clones that have expanded.

TGCGCCAGCAGCCAAGAGGGACTAGCGGGGGGCCCCTACAATGAGCAGTTCTTC	CASSQEGLAGGPYNEQFF	NA	TRBJ2-1	TRBD2	TRBV4-1
TGTGCCGCCCACCCCCGGGATGGAACAGATACGCAGTATTTT	CAAHPRDGTDTQYF	few	TRBJ2-3	NA	TRBV21-1
TGTGCCAGCCGGGTAGTCCAAGAGACCCAGTACTTC	CASRVVQETQYF	NA	TRBJ2-5	NA	TRBV2
TGTGCCAGCAGCCACCCTCGCGAGGCGGACTACGAGCAGTACTTC	CASSHPREADYEQYF	NA	TRBJ2-7	NA	TRBV11-3
TGTGCCAGCAGCGCACCTTCGGGACAGGGGGCTTTCTACGAGCAGTACTTC	CASSAPSGQGAFYEQYF	NA	TRBJ2-7	TRBD1	TRBV5-4
TGTGCCAGCAGTTCACTAGCGGGGTCAACCGGGGAGCTGTTTTTT	CASSSLAGSTGELFF	NA	TRBJ2-2	TRBD2	TRBV27
TGCAGCGTCACCCAAGCGGGAGGAAAAGAGCAGTACTTC	CSVTQAGGKEQYF	once	TRBJ2-7	TRBD2	TRBV29-1
TGCAGCGTTGCCGGGACAGTCTATGGCTACACCTTC	CSVAGTVYGYTF	NA	TRBJ1-2	TRBD1	TRBV29-1
TGTGCCAGCAGCCCTACGCCTAACTCCTACGAGCAGTACTTC	CASSPTPNSYEQYF	NA	TRBJ2-7	NA	TRBV6-5
TGTGCCAGCAGCCAAGGGGTCCTGGGGGGGGCTAACTATGGCTACACCTTC	CASSQGVLGGANYGYTF	few	TRBJ1-2	NA	TRBV7-9
TGCGCCAGCTCTCTCGGGCAGGGGGCGGACACCATATATTTT	CASSLGQGADTIYF	once	TRBJ1-3	TRBD1	TRBV5-1
TGTGCCAGCAGCTTAGCAAGCGGGAGCTCCTACAATGAGCAGTTCTTC	CASSLASGSSYNEQFF	once	TRBJ2-1	TRBD2	TRBV7-2
TGTGCCAGTAGCCAAGACAGGGCCCCCACAGATACGCAGTATTTT	CASSQDRAPTDTQYF	NA	TRBJ2-3	TRBD1	TRBV19
TGTGCCAGCAGTCACGACAGGACTGAAGCTTTCTTT	CASSHDRTEAFF	few	TRBJ1-1	NA	TRBV6-6
TGCGCCAGCAGCCAATCTTGGACACTCGGCAATCAGCCCCAGCATTTT	CASSQSWTLGNQPQHF	NA	TRBJ1-5	NA	TRBV4-3
TGTGCCAGCAGCCCTTGGGACAGCATGAACACTGAAGCTTTCTTT	CASSPWDSMNTEAFF	medium-sized	TRBJ1-1	TRBD1	TRBV9
TGCGCCAGCAGCGCAGACTCCTACGAGCAGTACTTC	CASSADSYEQYF	few	TRBJ2-7	NA	TRBV5-1
TGCAGCGTTGAGTTCAGGGATAACTACGAGCAGTACTTC	CSVEFRDNYEQYF	NA	TRBJ2-7	NA	TRBV29-1
TGTGCCAGTAGTAGACTGCGGGGGGAAAACACCGGGGAGCTGTTTTTT	CASSRLRGENTGELFF	once	TRBJ2-2	TRBD2	TRBV19
TGTGCCAGCAGTATTGGTGGGGGGACCTACGAGCAGTACTTC	CASSIGGGTYEQYF	NA	TRBJ2-7	NA	TRBV6-5
TGTGCCAGCAGCTCGGACAGTTCCTACGAGCAGTACTTC	CASSSDSSYEQYF	NA	TRBJ2-7	NA	TRBV5-8
TGCGCCAGCAGCCAAGGGCCGAGGGACTATGGCTACACCTTC	CASSQGPRDYGYTF	few	TRBJ1-2	NA	TRBV4-1
TGTGCCAGCAGCTTGGGGCGGGGTAACAATGAGCAGTTCTTC	CASSLGRGNNEQFF	few	TRBJ2-1	NA	TRBV5-6
TGTGCCAGCAGTTACTCGGGCACCAACACTGAAGCTTTCTTT	CASSYSGTNTEAFF	once	TRBJ1-1	NA	TRBV6-5
TGTGCCAGTAGTCGGTCAGGGGAGGAGACCCAGTACTTC	CASSRSGEETQYF	NA	TRBJ2-5	NA	TRBV19
TGCAGCGTTGAAAAGGGGGCAGGGACTGAAGCTTTCTTT	CSVEKGAGTEAFF	NA	TRBJ1-1	TRBD1	TRBV29-1
TGTGCCAGCGAGAGCGGGAGGCAAGAGACCCAGTACTTC	CASESGRQETQYF	NA	TRBJ2-5	TRBD2	TRBV7-9
TGTGCCAGCAGTTACTCCCCAGGGAACTATGGCTACACCTTC	CASSYSPGNYGYTF	NA	TRBJ1-2	NA	TRBV6-5
TGCGCCAGCAGCCAAGGGTGGGGGCGCTCCTACGAGCAGTACTTC	CASSQGWGRSYEQYF	few	TRBJ2-7	NA	TRBV4-3
TGTGCCAGCTCGTTGTTAGCGGGAACCTCCTACGAGCAGTACTTC	CASSLLAGTSYEQYF	NA	TRBJ2-7	TRBD2	TRBV18
TGTGCCAGCAGTAAAGAGGGACAGGGCTACGAGCAGTACTTC	CASSKEGQGYEQYF	large	TRBJ2-7	TRBD1	TRBV6-5
TGTGCCAGCAGTACGGAGGCCAGGTTCCTCTACGAGCAGTACTTC	CASSTEARFLYEQYF	NA	TRBJ2-7	NA	TRBV28
TGTGCCAGCTCACCCATCACCTTACCGAGGACGGAGGACACTGAAGCTTTCTTT	CASSPITLPRTEDTEAFF	NA	TRBJ1-1	NA	TRBV18
TGTGCCAGCAGCGGAGGACTATCCAGTGAGCAGTTCTTC	CASSGGLSSEQFF	NA	TRBJ2-1	NA	TRBV7-7
TGTGCCAGCAGTACAGGGTTTGATGGCTACACCTTC	CASSTGFDGYTF	NA	TRBJ1-2	NA	TRBV6-5
TGTGCCAGCAGCCAAGATATCGGGGAGAGTTACGAGCAGTACTTC	CASSQDIGESYEQYF	NA	TRBJ2-7	NA	TRBV4-2
TGCGCCAGCAGCTTAGAGACAAGACCGCAAGAGACCCAGTACTTC	CASSLETRPQETQYF	NA	TRBJ2-5	NA	TRBV5-1
TGTGCCACCTTAAAGGCGGGTTACACCGGGGAGCTGTTTTTT	CATLKAGYTGELFF	NA	TRBJ2-2	NA	TRBV6-5
TGTGCCAGCAGCTTGGTCGGACAGGGGGCTAACACCATATATTTT	CASSLVGQGANTIYF	NA	TRBJ1-3	TRBD1	TRBV7-9
TGCAGCGTTGGGACTAGCGGGGGGCCTTACAATGAGCAGTTCTTC	CSVGTSGGPYNEQFF	NA	TRBJ2-1	TRBD2	TRBV29-1
TGTGCCAGTAGTATCGGCGGGGGGGCCCGCAATGAGCAGTTCTTC	CASSIGGGARNEQFF	NA	TRBJ2-1	TRBD2	TRBV19
TGTGCCAGCAGCGTTGTCCGGGACAGACTAAACACTGAAGCTTTCTTT	CASSVVRDRLNTEAFF	NA	TRBJ1-1	TRBD1	TRBV9
TGTGCCAGCAGCGTGACCGGGAAGGTGCAGTTCTTC	CASSVTGKVQFF	NA	TRBJ2-1	NA	TRBV9
TGTGCCATCAGTGCACGGGGCTCCTACAATGAGCAGTTCTTC	CAISARGSYNEQFF	NA	TRBJ2-1	NA	TRBV10-3
TGTGCCAGTTCGGAAGGGGCCTTCTCCTACGAGCAGTACTTC	CASSEGAFSYEQYF	NA	TRBJ2-7	NA	TRBV6-5
TGTGCCAGCAGGAGACAGGGCTGGAGCAATCAGCCCCAGCATTTT	CASRRQGWSNQPQHF	medium-sized	TRBJ1-5	TRBD1	TRBV27
TGTGCCAGCAGTGTTACCGGGGCCCAGGGGACTGAAGCTTTCTTT	CASSVTGAQGTEAFF	NA	TRBJ1-1	NA	TRBV25-1
TGTGCCAGCAGTTCTGCGAGTAAAGAGACCCAGTACTTC	CASSSASKETQYF	once	TRBJ2-5	NA	TRBV27
TGTGCCAGCAGTGAGCGACCAGGAGGTTACGAGCAGTACTTC	CASSERPGGYEQYF	once	TRBJ2-7	NA	TRBV25-1
TGTGCCAGCAGCTTGGCCTTGTGGGACAGGGAGAGTGGGGCCAACGTCCTGACTTTC	CASSLALWDRESGANVLTF	NA	TRBJ2-6	TRBD1	TRBV5-4
TGCAGCGTTGACCCCGGGACAGGGATCCACGAGCAGTACTTC	CSVDPGTGIHEQYF	NA	TRBJ2-7	TRBD1	TRBV29-1
TGTGCCAGCCGTGGGGGGAGCAATCAGCCCCAGCATTTT	CASRGGSNQPQHF	NA	TRBJ1-5	NA	TRBV27
TGTGCCAGCAGTTCGTCCCGGGACAGGGTAACTCACGCTTACACAGATACGCAGTATTTT	CASSSSRDRVTHAYTDTQYF	NA	TRBJ2-3	TRBD1	TRBV27